One and the same sample provided the 10 T cell receptor beta chains below, sequenced in a study of monozygotic twins with inflammatory bowel disease. TCRdb re-called the 5' RACE reads and gives one entry per CDR3 protein, without DNA. The sample's table shows more than 350,000 distinct CDR3 sequences. Material: blood. These receptor sequences come from a human donor with ulcerative colitis or Crohn's disease, or a healthy co-twin of an affected twin (not recorded which).

This chain links TRBV25-1 with TRBJ1-1; TCRdb outputs TRBD1, but without DNA this stays unchecked. From germline, CDR1 is MGHDK and CDR2 SYGVNS. This CDR3 contains 18 residues. CDR3 in amino acids: CASSEFPGTGSKNTEAFF.

The chain recombines TRBV4-2 with TRBJ2-4. The CDR3 runs 14 residues. Germline V gene sequence: CDR1 LGHNA, CDR2 YNFKEQ. This CDR3 reads CASSQDSQTNIQYF.

The J gene is TRBJ2-3, the V gene TRBV7-2; as DNA is missing, the TRBD1 call by TCRdb cannot be tested. This CDR3 contains 16 residues. CDR1 is SGHTA and CDR2 is FQGNSA in the germline V gene. The CDR3 sequence is CASSLRGGAPTDTQYF.

The V gene is TRBV12-3 or TRBV12-4, the J gene TRBJ2-2; the D call of TRBD1 rests on TCRdb alone, since no DNA is present to check it. This CDR3 has 15 amino acids. This CDR3 reads CASRLAGGYTGELFF.

V is TRBV4-3 and J is TRBJ2-2. CDR1 and CDR2 (germline): LGHNA, YSLEER. CDR3 length: 17 amino acids. This chain's CDR3 is CASSQDLRVTNTGELFF.

The chain couples TRBV20-1 to TRBJ1-2. This CDR3 is 13 amino acids long. CDR1 and CDR2 (germline): DFQATT, SNEGSKA (reference sequence). CDR3 sequence reads: CSARPGGSYGYTF.

The chain carries TRBV20-1 and TRBJ2-7. Per the germline V gene, CDR1 is DFQATT and CDR2 is SNEGSKA (reference sequence). The CDR3 runs to 14 residues. CDR3 protein: CSARVSGRADEQYF.

The chain uses TRBV24-1 and TRBJ2-3; the D gene TCRdb calls, TRBD2, cannot be checked with no DNA. CDR1 and CDR2 from the germline V gene are KGHDR and SFDVKD. There are 16 residues in the CDR3. This CDR3 is CATSSDGLGITDTQYF.

The rearrangement uses TRBV29-1 and TRBJ2-2; TCRdb's assignment of TRBD2 cannot be checked, as there is no DNA. The CDR3 runs 13 residues. Germline CDR1 and CDR2: SQVTM and ANQGSEA. The CDR3 here is CSVSSGSAGELFF.

The chain couples TRBV11-1 to TRBJ2-7; there is no DNA to check the TCRdb D call of TRBD1. Germline values: CDR1 SGHAT, CDR2 FQDESV (reference sequence). The CDR3 spans 17 residues. CDR3 sequence: CASSPWVGGQGIGEQYF.